A selection of T cell receptor beta chains follows, all from one sample in a study of cytomegalovirus exposure and HLA in healthy donors. Some clones are missing from TCRdb's copy, which holds only in-frame ones; the method was immunoSEQ multiplex PCR. Of tens of thousands of clones in the sample, about 92% were seen once. The specimen sequenced was PBMCs. These receptors originate from a man between 18 and 35 years old in good health and CMV-seronegative. Both conserved end residues are part of each CDR3. D genes are given only for firm matches. Clone size is shown for a subset of rows, as once, few, many or a class of expanded clone.

>-|TRBV7-8|TRBJ2-7|-
TGTGCCAGCAGCCCGACACGGACCTACGAGCAGTACTTC
CASSPTRTYEQYF
>-|TRBV19|TRBJ2-2|-
TGTGCCAGTATGCGAGGTAACACCGGGGAGCTGTTTTTT
CASMRGNTGELFF
>-|TRBV5-1|TRBJ1-4|-
TGCGCCAGCAGCTCGGGTCGTACAACTAATGAAAAACTGTTTTTT
CASSSGRTTNEKLFF
>TRBD2|TRBV2|TRBJ2-2|few
TGTGCCAGCAGTCTAAGACTAGCGGGAGTCACCGGGGAGCTGTTTTTT
CASSLRLAGVTGELFF
>TRBD2|TRBV6-1|TRBJ2-3|-
TGTGCCAGCAGTGTTAGCGGGAGGGTAGACTACACAGATACGCAGTATTTT
CASSVSGRVDYTDTQYF
>TRBD1|TRBV19|TRBJ2-1|-
TGTGCCAGTGCCTGGGACAGATACAATGAGCAGTTCTTC
CASAWDRYNEQFF
>TRBD2|TRBV11-3|TRBJ2-2|-
TGTGCCAGCAGCTCACCCGCTGTGGGGCTAGCGGGAATTGGCGGGGAGCTGTTTTTT
CASSSPAVGLAGIGGELFF
>TRBD1|TRBV28|TRBJ1-1|-
TGTGCCAGCAGCGAGACCCGGACAGGTTTTAACACTGAAGCTTTCTTT
CASSETRTGFNTEAFF
>TRBD2|TRBV29-1|TRBJ2-3|once
TGCAGCGTTGAGGGCTGGGAGGTTGCGGGAGTAAGCACAGATACGCAGTATTTT
CSVEGWEVAGVSTDTQYF
>TRBD1|TRBV4-2|TRBJ2-6|-
TGTGCCAGCAGCCAAGAATTAGGACAGGGTTTTGGGGCCAACGTCCTGACTTTC
CASSQELGQGFGANVLTF
>TRBD1|TRBV28|TRBJ1-2|-
TGTGCCAGCAGTTCGACAGGGATTAACTATGGCTACACCTTC
CASSSTGINYGYTF
>-|TRBV29-1|TRBJ1-2|-
TGCAGCGTTGCTAGTTCCGGGGGGGACTATGGCTACACCTTC
CSVASSGGDYGYTF
>TRBD2|TRBV10-2|TRBJ2-5|-
TGCGCCAGCAGTGAGGGACTAGCGGGATCCCAAGAGACCCAGTACTTC
CASSEGLAGSQETQYF
>TRBD2|TRBV5-6|TRBJ2-3|once
TGTGCCACCTGGAACTGGGGGGGGGAAGATACGCAGTATTTT
CATWNWGGEDTQYF
>-|TRBV6-5|TRBJ2-7|-
TGTGCCAGCAGTTACTACGGGAATGCGGACGAGCAGTACTTC
CASSYYGNADEQYF
>-|TRBV25-1|TRBJ2-7|-
TGTGCCAGCAGTGAACAGGGGCCGACACCCTACGAGCAGTACTTC
CASSEQGPTPYEQYF
>TRBD2|TRBV7-9|TRBJ2-7|-
TGTGCCAGCAGCTTACCCCCGGGACTAGCGGGAGGAGGCGGGGTGGTGCAGTACTTC
CASSLPPGLAGGGGVVQYF
>-|TRBV5-5|TRBJ1-2|-
TGTGCCAGCAGCTCTTATGGGAGGGCCTATGGCTACACCTTC
CASSSYGRAYGYTF
>TRBD2|TRBV5-1|TRBJ2-5|-
TGCGCCAGCAGCTTAACCGGGACTCCGGGGGGAGAGACCCAGTACTTC
CASSLTGTPGGETQYF
>TRBD1|TRBV2|TRBJ2-7|-
TGTGCCAGCAGTGAAGCGAAGTTCGCGACAGGGAGTTACGAGCAGTACTTC
CASSEAKFATGSYEQYF
>TRBD2|TRBV28|TRBJ2-7|-
TGTGCCAGCAGTCGATGGGGCGGGAGCTCCTACGAGCAGTACTTC
CASSRWGGSSYEQYF
>TRBD1|TRBV19|TRBJ2-7|-
TGTGCCAGTAGTTTTACAGGGGGAAGGAACGAGCAGTACTTC
CASSFTGGRNEQYF
>TRBD2|TRBV27|TRBJ2-3|-
TGTGCCAGCAGTAGGACTAGCGGGAGTGGAGCAGATACGCAGTATTTT
CASSRTSGSGADTQYF
>-|TRBV19|TRBJ1-1|-
TGTGCCAGTAGTATACAGGGATACACTGAAGCTTTCTTT
CASSIQGYTEAFF
>TRBD1|TRBV11-3|TRBJ2-7|-
TGTGCCAGCAGACGTGGGACAGGGTTTGGCGAGCAGTACTTC
CASRRGTGFGEQYF
>-|TRBV28|TRBJ1-2|few
TGTGCCAGCAGGAACTCTAGGGGTAGTATTGGCTACACCTTC
CASRNSRGSIGYTF